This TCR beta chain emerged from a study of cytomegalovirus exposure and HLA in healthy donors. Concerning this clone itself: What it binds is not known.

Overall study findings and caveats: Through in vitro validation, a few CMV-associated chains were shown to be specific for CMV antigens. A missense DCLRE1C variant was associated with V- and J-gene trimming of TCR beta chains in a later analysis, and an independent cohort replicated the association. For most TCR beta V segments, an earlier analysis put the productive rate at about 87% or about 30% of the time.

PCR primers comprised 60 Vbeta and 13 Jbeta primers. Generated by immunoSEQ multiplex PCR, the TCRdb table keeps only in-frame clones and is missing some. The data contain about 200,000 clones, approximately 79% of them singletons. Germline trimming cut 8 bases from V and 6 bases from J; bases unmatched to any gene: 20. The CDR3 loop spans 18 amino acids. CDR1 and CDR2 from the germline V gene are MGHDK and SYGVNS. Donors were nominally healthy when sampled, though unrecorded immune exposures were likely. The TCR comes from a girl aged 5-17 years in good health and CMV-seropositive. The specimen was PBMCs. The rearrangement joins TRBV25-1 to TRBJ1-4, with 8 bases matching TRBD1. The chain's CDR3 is CASGGLRGRRFRDEKLFF. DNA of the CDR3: TGTGCCAGCGGGGGTCTCAGGGGGCGACGGTTTAGGGATGAAAAACTGTTTTTT.